The source of this TCR beta chain is a study of blood T cell repertoires in COVID-19. As originally analysed: How many nucleated cells were present was estimated from reference gene primer amplification. Measured with immunoSEQ multiplex PCR; TCRdb has only the in-frame clones, and not every one. The V and J calls and the clone size are those of that table, but D and trimming were determined from the DNA. The sample has around 300,000 clones; 75% to 90% are singletons. CDR3 length: 17 residues. The germline CDR1 and CDR2 sequences are SQVTM and ANQGSEA. V gave up 3 bases and J gave up 5 bases; unmatched junction bases: 13.

Input material: peripheral blood. The sequence came from a young woman with COVID-19, enrolled during active disease. The chain has TRBV29-1 and TRBJ2-2, with TRBD2 matching over 9 bases. This chain's CDR3 is CSVEGPGGLALTGELFF. The CDR3 bases are TGCAGCGTTGAGGGGCCTGGGGGACTAGCATTGACCGGGGAGCTGTTTTTT.